The next 17 T cell receptor beta chains were all read from a single sample in a study of blood T cell repertoires in COVID-19. Using immunoSEQ multiplex PCR, the repertoire was profiled, and TCRdb retains in-frame clones only, with some absent. The table shows about 360,000 clones, with 81% occurring only once. The sequencing sample was made of peripheral blood. The receptors were sampled from a human donor with acute or convalescent COVID-19. The donor label of this sample is uncertain.

This rearrangement joins TRBV18 to TRBJ1-1; D is unresolved. Trimming stripped 2 bases from V and 0 bases from J, with 7 bases between. The CDR3 consists of 14 residues. The germline CDR1 and CDR2 sequences are KGHSH and LQKENI. CDR3 sequence: CASSPTALNTEAFF. Written as DNA, the CDR3 is TGTGCCAGCTCACCAACAGCCCTGAACACTGAAGCTTTCTTT.

This clone has more than one count but fewer than ten. This rearrangement joins TRBV5-6 to TRBJ2-7, with no clear D. The V gene lost 4 bases and the J gene lost 2 bases, with 16 bases spanning the gap. This CDR3 is 15 amino acids long. Germline loops: CDR1 SGHDT, CDR2 YYEEEE. The CDR3 loop reads CASSPGLGETYEQYF. CDR3 bases: TGTGCCAGCAGCCCTGGTTTAGGAGAAACCTACGAGCAGTACTTC.

Concerning this clone itself: At the DNA level, this CDR3 is encoded by other sequences in the same sample as well. The chain combines TRBV18 with TRBJ1-5; the D gene is possibly TRBD1 (6 bases). V was trimmed by 3 bases and J by 3 bases, leaving 9 bases between them. The CDR3 runs to 14 residues. The V gene's germline CDR1 is KGHSH and CDR2 LQKENI. The CDR3 spells CASSPQGNNQPQHF. DNA of the CDR3: TGTGCCAGCTCACCTCAGGGGAACAATCAGCCCCAGCATTTT.

The gene calls are TRBV30 and TRBJ1-2, with 8 bases matching TRBD1. V was clipped by 3 bases and J by 4 bases; unmatched bases: 10. CDR1 is GTSNPN and CDR2 is SVGIG in the germline V gene (reference sequence). The CDR3 sequence is 15 residues long. CDR3 in amino acids: CAWSGRLGTGYGYTF. In nucleotides, the CDR3 is TGTGCCTGGAGCGGCCGGTTGGGGACAGGCTATGGCTACACCTTC.

The chain uses TRBV19 and TRBJ1-1; 9 nucleotides line up with TRBD1. Germline V gene lookup returns CDR1 LNHDA and CDR2 SQIVND (reference sequence). The CDR3 spans 16 residues. With V trimmed by 0 bases and J by 5 bases, 7 bases remained unmatched. CDR3 bases: TGTGCCAGTAGTATAGACGGGACAGGGATGTTAACTGAAGCTTTCTTT. It translates to CASSIDGTGMLTEAFF.

The rearrangement links TRBV5-1 to TRBJ2-5; 11 bases are shared with TRBD2. This CDR3 has 16 amino acids. Germline V CDR1 and CDR2: SGHRS, YFSETQ. The ends lost 4 bases at V and 2 bases at J; junction bases unmatched: 7. The DNA for the CDR3 is TGCGCCAGCAGCCAAACTAGCGGGAGAAGACAAGAGACCCAGTACTTC. It specifies CASSQTSGRRQETQYF.

V usage is TRBV5-4 and J usage is TRBJ1-6; tentative D call: TRBD1 (6 bases). The ends were cut back, 0 bases at V and 7 bases at J, with 17 bases in the middle. This CDR3 region has 17 residues. The V gene's germline CDR1 is SGHNT and CDR2 YYREEE (reference sequence). CDR3 nucleotide sequence: TGTGCCAGCAGCTTGGGAGGGCTGTCAGGGGAGAATTCACCCCTCCACTTT. It is translated as CASSLGGLSGENSPLHF.

This clone was found once. The chain links TRBV2 to TRBJ1-1, with D maybe TRBD1 (6 bases). V was trimmed by 6 bases and J by 0 bases, leaving 14 bases between them. The CDR3 spans 15 residues. From germline, CDR1 is SNHLY and CDR2 FYNNEI. The CDR3 nucleotides are TGTGCCAGCAGGGGGGCGTATATTATGAACACTGAAGCTTTCTTT. Encoded protein: CASRGAYIMNTEAFF.

The CDR3, as DNA: TGTGCCAGCTCACCCCTGTCAGGGGGCTCGAACAATGAGCAGTTCTTC. Encoded protein: CASSPLSGGSNNEQFF. The chain is built from TRBV18 and TRBJ2-1, with 8 bases identical to TRBD1. The CDR3 covers 16 residues. The germline gives CDR1 KGHSH, CDR2 LQKENI. J gave up 5 bases and V 3 bases, and 9 bases lay outside the gene matches.

V is TRBV21-1 and J is TRBJ1-1; no check of the table's D call, TRBD1, against the DNA was made. TRBV21-1 is designated a pseudogene. This CDR3 is 18 amino acids long. CDR3 residues: CASSKENGQGDVDTEAFF. The CDR3 DNA sequence: TGTGCCAGCAGCAAAGAGAACGGACAGGGGGATGTGGACACTGAAGCTTTCTTT.

This chain links TRBV28 with TRBJ2-7; TRBD2 is a possible D gene (6 bases). CDR3 length: 13 residues. With 6 bases removed from V and 10 bases from J, the gap between germline ends came to 19 bases. Germline values: CDR1 MDHEN, CDR2 SYDVKM. The DNA for the CDR3 is TGTGCCAGCAGCCTACCCCACGGGAGCGCACAGTACTTC. Residues: CASSLPHGSAQYF.

The chain recombines TRBV4-1 with TRBJ1-1; 11 bases align to TRBD1. V gave up 4 bases and J gave up 4 bases; unmatched junction bases: 2. CDR1 and CDR2 (germline): MGHRA, YSYEKL. The CDR3 is made up of 14 amino acids. CDR3 sequence (DNA): TGCGCCAGCAGCCGGGGGACAGGGGGCACTGAAGCTTTCTTT. Amino acids: CASSRGTGGTEAFF.

The rearrangement uses TRBV5-1 and TRBJ1-1, with no clear D. The CDR3 consists of 16 residues. From germline, CDR1 is SGHRS and CDR2 YFSETQ. V was cut by 1 base and J by 0 bases, with 13 bases left in between. Here the CDR3 reads CASSLRGSLMNTEAFF. CDR3 coding DNA: TGCGCCAGCAGCTTGCGAGGGTCCCTTATGAACACTGAAGCTTTCTTT.

The chain's CDR3 is CASSYSRGVRNTEAFF. The CDR3 region has the DNA TGTGCCAGCAGTTACTCCCGGGGAGTCCGGAACACTGAAGCTTTCTTT. This chain connects TRBV6-5 to TRBJ1-1; D not resolved. This CDR3 is built from 16 residues. The V gene lost 0 bases and the J gene lost 1 base, with 12 bases spanning the gap. Germline CDR1 MNHEY, CDR2 SVGAGI.

The chain joins TRBV6-5 to TRBJ1-1, with 7 bases lining up with TRBD1. This CDR3 comprises 14 residues. Germline CDR1 and CDR2: MNHEY and SVGAGI. V was clipped by 2 bases and J by 9 bases; unmatched bases: 9. CDR3 residues: CASSYPSVDRKAFF. The CDR3, as DNA: TGTGCCAGCAGTTACCCATCCGTGGACAGGAAAGCTTTCTTT.

The rearrangement uses TRBV28 and TRBJ2-7; possible D gene TRBD1, 5 bases. The germline V gene encodes CDR1 MDHEN and CDR2 SYDVKM. The CDR3 totals 13 residues. Deletions cut 3 bases from V and 2 bases from J, with 8 bases between. The CDR3: CASSLQGPYEQYF. In DNA form, the CDR3 reads TGTGCCAGCAGTTTGCAGGGCCCCTACGAGCAGTACTTC.

The rearrangement joins TRBV13 to TRBJ1-6, with 7 positions matching TRBD1. Trimming took 2 bases from V and 3 from J; bases not matched to a gene: 13. The germline V gene encodes CDR1 PRHDT and CDR2 FYEKMQ (reference sequence). The CDR3 has 19 residues. The CDR3 spells CASSLSPLGDSLYNSPLHF. The CDR3 nucleotides are TGTGCCAGCAGCTTATCTCCCCTGGGGGACAGCCTCTATAATTCACCCCTCCACTTT.